The 21 T cell receptor beta chains below come from one sample, sequenced in a study of T cell repertoires in cytomegalovirus infection. In TCRdb, the reads were re-called with MiXCR into one record per CDR3 protein. The repertoire holds approximately 550,000 distinct CDR3 sequences, with approximately 17% as singletons. Sequencing used CD8+ T cells from PBMCs. The origin of the receptors is a human donor in good health (CMV status not recorded). Some clones in this sample may be carry-over from other donors' samples.

This chain's CDR3 is CASERDPPATQYF. CDR3 nucleotide sequence: TGTGCCAGCGAGAGGGACCCCCCAGCTACGCAGTATTTT. The chain has TRBV2 and TRBJ2-3; D may match TRBD1 or TRBD2 (5 bases each). This CDR3 comprises 13 residues. With 8 bases removed from V and 8 bases from J, the gap between germline ends came to 17 bases. CDR1 and CDR2 from the germline V gene are SNHLY and FYNNEI.

The chain joins TRBV2 to TRBJ2-7; no clear D gene. This CDR3 has 15 amino acids. Germline V gives CDR1 SNHLY, CDR2 FYNNEI. Trimming shortened V by 4 bases and J by 1 base, and 14 bases separated the two germline ends. The CDR3 sequence is CASSGGSPISYEQYF. CDR3 nucleotides: TGTGCCAGCAGTGGGGGATCCCCAATATCCTACGAGCAGTACTTC.

In this sample, this clonotype turned up a few times. The gene calls are TRBV5-5 and TRBJ2-1, with 9 bases aligning to TRBD2. Per the germline V gene, CDR1 is SGHKS and CDR2 is YYEKEE (reference sequence). With V trimmed by 1 base and J by 7 bases, 6 bases remained unmatched. The CDR3 is made up of 15 amino acids. The CDR3 DNA is TGTGCCAGCAGCTTGCCCGGGACTAGCCGTAATGAGCAGTTCTTC. Protein: CASSLPGTSRNEQFF.

This clonotype came up many times. The chain is built from TRBV28 and TRBJ1-5; TRBD1 might be the D (6 bases). The germline V gene encodes CDR1 MDHEN and CDR2 SYDVKM. CDR3 length: 13 residues. V was pared by 8 bases and J by 4 bases, with 12 bases between. The CDR3 region has the DNA TGTGCCAGCGCCAGGGGAGGGAATCAGCCCCAGCATTTT. Its translation: CASARGGNQPQHF.

In its sample, this clonotype was seen a few times. The chain is built from TRBV12-5 and TRBJ1-1; D remains unclear. Germline lookup yields CDR1 LGHNT and CDR2 FRNRAP. V was pared by 3 bases and J by 1 base, with 9 bases between. The CDR3 is 14 amino acids. CDR3 coding DNA: TGTGCTAGTGGTTTTCCAGGACCGAACACTGAAGCTTTCTTT. It is translated as CASGFPGPNTEAFF.

This clonotype appeared many times. The chain is built from TRBV6-1 and TRBJ2-3; D is ambiguous. Germline V gene data show CDR1 as MNHNS and CDR2 as SASEGT. The CDR3 has 10 residues. Trimming cost V 4 bases and J 9 bases, with 5 bases left between them. The CDR3 loop is CASSVQTQYF. CDR3 DNA sequence: TGTGCCAGCAGTGTGCAGACGCAGTATTTT.

This clonotype was picked up many times. The chain is built from TRBV6-1 and TRBJ1-1; D is undetermined. CDR1 and CDR2 (germline): MNHNS, SASEGT. The CDR3 runs to 14 residues. The V end was cut by 6 bases, the J end by 0 bases, with 11 bases between. As DNA, the CDR3 is TGTGCCAGCAGCTTGACGCGATTGAACACTGAAGCTTTCTTT. It translates to CASSLTRLNTEAFF.

The table lists this clonotype with many counts. CDR3 DNA: TGTGCCAGCAGCTTAGGGGTCAGGGTCCATGAGCAGTTCTTC. Its translation: CASSLGVRVHEQFF. The rearrangement links TRBV7-2 to TRBJ2-1; D perhaps matches TRBD1 (5 bases). V lost 1 base and J lost 8, with 12 bases in between. This CDR3 has 14 residues. The germline CDR1 and CDR2 sequences are SGHTA and FQGNSA.

CDR3 bases: TGTGCCAGCAGTTTATCCCCCGACTGGGAAGAGCAGTTCTTC. It specifies CASSLSPDWEEQFF. The genes are TRBV27 and TRBJ2-1; D is uncertain. This CDR3 has 14 residues. Germline-derived CDR1 and CDR2 are MNHEY and SMNVEV (reference sequence). The V end lost 0 bases, the J end lost 10 bases, and 13 bases lay between the germline ends.

The chain has TRBV6-6 and TRBJ2-3; D uncertain. Trimming took off 0 bases at V and 2 bases at J, with 3 bases between the two ends. Germline assignment: CDR1 MNHNY and CDR2 SVGAGI (reference sequence). The CDR3 extends over 13 amino acids. CDR3 in DNA: TGTGCCAGCAGTTACTCACCCACAGATACGCAGTATTTT. Translation gives CASSYSPTDTQYF.

The rearrangement joins TRBV25-1 to TRBJ2-1, with D perhaps TRBD1 (5 bases). Trimming took 5 bases from V and 8 from J, leaving 13 bases between them. The CDR3 covers 13 residues. CDR1 is MGHDK and CDR2 is SYGVNS in the germline V gene. The CDR3: CASSNTEGDEQFF. The CDR3 region has the DNA TGTGCCAGCAGTAACACGGAAGGGGATGAGCAGTTCTTC.

The chain uses TRBV7-6 and TRBJ1-2; D is ambiguous. Looked up from germline, CDR1 is SGHVS and CDR2 is FNYEAQ. This CDR3 spans 13 amino acids. V was pared by 1 base and J by 8 bases, with 11 bases between. The CDR3 DNA reads as TGTGCCAGCAGCTTAGGGGCCCTGCGGGGCTACACCTTC. Amino acids: CASSLGALRGYTF.

This clonotype appeared many times. The genes are TRBV6-5 and TRBJ2-1; D call uncertain. Trimming cost V 0 bases and J 4 bases, with 7 bases left between them. The CDR3 length is 14 residues. Germline-derived CDR1 and CDR2 are MNHEY and SVGAGI. In DNA form, the CDR3 reads TGTGCCAGCAGTTACTCTGATCCATACAATGAGCAGTTCTTC. Protein sequence: CASSYSDPYNEQFF.

This clonotype was seen only a few times. V and J are TRBV5-1 and TRBJ2-2; 9 bases fit TRBD2. The CDR3 has 16 amino acids. Germline trimming cut 2 bases from V and 5 bases from J; bases unmatched to any gene: 7. Germline V CDR1 and CDR2: SGHRS, YFSETQ. CDR3 sequence: CASSFHGGRETGELFF. The CDR3 nucleotides read TGCGCCAGCAGCTTCCATGGCGGGAGGGAAACCGGGGAGCTGTTTTTT.

V gene TRBV7-9 combines with J gene TRBJ2-1, with TRBD1 as a possible D gene (6 bases). The V gene's germline CDR1 is SEHNR and CDR2 FQNEAQ (reference sequence). Trimming left V 2 bases short and J 7 bases short, with 12 bases between. CDR3 length: 14 amino acids. CDR3 residues: CASSLMPRGNEQFF. In DNA, the CDR3 is TGTGCCAGCAGCTTAATGCCGAGGGGGAATGAGCAGTTCTTC.

This chain connects TRBV3-1 to TRBJ2-7; no firm D call. The CDR3 is made up of 15 amino acids. Trimming cost V 3 bases and J 0 bases, with 12 bases left between them. The V gene's germline CDR1 is LGHDT and CDR2 YNNKEL (reference sequence). CDR3 sequence: CASSQSTAPSYEQYF. The CDR3 nucleotides read TGTGCCAGCAGCCAGTCGACCGCTCCCTCCTACGAGCAGTACTTC.

This chain joins TRBV20-1 and TRBJ2-5; 10 bases are shared with TRBD2. V was clipped by 1 base and J by 5 bases; unmatched bases: 7. The CDR3 length is 15 residues. CDR1 is DFQATT and CDR2 is SNEGSKA in the germline V gene (reference sequence). The CDR3 loop reads CSARAPSGRRETQYF. DNA for the CDR3: TGCAGTGCTAGAGCCCCTAGCGGGAGAAGGGAGACCCAGTACTTC.

There are a few counts of this clonotype. The chain links TRBV20-1 to TRBJ1-4; D is unclear. V was trimmed by 1 base and J by 4 bases, leaving 10 bases between them. This CDR3 region has 14 residues. Germline V gives CDR1 DFQATT, CDR2 SNEGSKA (reference sequence). In nucleotides, the CDR3 is TGCAGTGCTAGAGCCTCGGACGGTAATGAAAAACTGTTTTTT. As protein: CSARASDGNEKLFF.

This clonotype was seen many times. V is TRBV12-3 or TRBV12-4 and J is TRBJ2-5, with 9 nucleotides matching TRBD2. This CDR3 spans 16 amino acids. Trimming cost V 6 bases and J 5 bases; bases outside gene matches: 13. CDR3 region: CASSSGGKAGRETQYF. The CDR3 DNA sequence: TGTGCCAGCAGCAGCGGGGGGAAAGCGGGGCGTGAGACCCAGTACTTC.

The rearrangement uses TRBV7-9 and TRBJ2-3; the D gene could be TRBD1 or TRBD2 (5 bases each). Per the germline V gene, CDR1 is SEHNR and CDR2 is FQNEAQ (reference sequence). Trimming pared 4 bases from V and 4 bases from J, leaving 27 bases between. The CDR3 extends over 19 amino acids. The CDR3 nucleotides read TGTGCCAGCAGCTCCCTACTGGGAGCGGAAGAGGGGTACGCAGATACGCAGTATTTT. Translation: CASSSLLGAEEGYADTQYF.

The chain carries TRBV27 and TRBJ2-7, with TRBD2 matching 10 bases. The germline CDR1 and CDR2 sequences are MNHEY and SMNVEV (reference sequence). Trimming cost V 5 bases and J 4 bases; bases outside gene matches: 11. This CDR3 has 16 residues. CDR3 bases: TGTGCCAGCAGTCCCCAGGGAGCGGGGGGGATATACGAGCAGTACTTC. Its translation is CASSPQGAGGIYEQYF.